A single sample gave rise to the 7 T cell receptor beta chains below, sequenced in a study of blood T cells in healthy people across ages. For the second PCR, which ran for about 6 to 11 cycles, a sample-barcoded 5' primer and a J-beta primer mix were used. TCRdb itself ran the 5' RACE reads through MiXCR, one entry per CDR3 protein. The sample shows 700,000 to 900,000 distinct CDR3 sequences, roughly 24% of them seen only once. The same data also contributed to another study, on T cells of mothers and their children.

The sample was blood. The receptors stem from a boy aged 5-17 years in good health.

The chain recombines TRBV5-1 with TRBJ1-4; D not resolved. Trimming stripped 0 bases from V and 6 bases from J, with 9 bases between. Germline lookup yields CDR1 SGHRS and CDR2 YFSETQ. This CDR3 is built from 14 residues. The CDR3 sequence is CASSLGSRDEKLFF. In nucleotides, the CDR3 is TGCGCCAGCAGCTTGGGGAGTCGAGATGAAAAACTGTTTTTT.

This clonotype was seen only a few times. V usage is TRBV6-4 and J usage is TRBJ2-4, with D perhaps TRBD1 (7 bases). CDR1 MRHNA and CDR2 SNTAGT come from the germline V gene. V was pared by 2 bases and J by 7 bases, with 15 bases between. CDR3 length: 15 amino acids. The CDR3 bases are TGTGCCAGCAGTGACCTATGGGCAGGGGGGAACATTCAGTACTTC. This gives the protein CASSDLWAGGNIQYF.

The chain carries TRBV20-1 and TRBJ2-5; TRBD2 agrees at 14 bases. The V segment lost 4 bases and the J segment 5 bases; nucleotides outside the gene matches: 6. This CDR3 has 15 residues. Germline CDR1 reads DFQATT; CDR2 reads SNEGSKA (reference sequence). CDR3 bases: TGCAGTGCTACGGGACTAGCGGGGGTCGGGGAGACCCAGTACTTC. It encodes CSATGLAGVGETQYF.

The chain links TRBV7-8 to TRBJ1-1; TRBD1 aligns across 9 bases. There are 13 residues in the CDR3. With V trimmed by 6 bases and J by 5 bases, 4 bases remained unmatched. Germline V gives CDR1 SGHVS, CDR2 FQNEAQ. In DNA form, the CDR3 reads TGTGCCAGCAGGTACAGGGGGCGGACTGAAGCTTTCTTT. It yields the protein CASRYRGRTEAFF.

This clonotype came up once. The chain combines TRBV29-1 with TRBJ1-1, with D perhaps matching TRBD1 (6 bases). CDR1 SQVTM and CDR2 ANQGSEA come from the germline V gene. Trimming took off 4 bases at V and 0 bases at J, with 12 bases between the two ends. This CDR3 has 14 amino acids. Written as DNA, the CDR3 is TGCAGCGTTGTCGGGGGCCCTGTGAACACTGAAGCTTTCTTT. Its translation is CSVVGGPVNTEAFF.

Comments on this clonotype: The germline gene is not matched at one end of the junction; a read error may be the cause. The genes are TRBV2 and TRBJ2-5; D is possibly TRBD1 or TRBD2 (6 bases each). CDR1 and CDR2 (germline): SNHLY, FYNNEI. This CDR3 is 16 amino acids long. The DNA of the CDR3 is TGTGCCAGCAGTAAGGAGGGGGTAAGGTACCAAGAGGCCCAGTACTTC. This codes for CASSKEGVRYQEAQYF.

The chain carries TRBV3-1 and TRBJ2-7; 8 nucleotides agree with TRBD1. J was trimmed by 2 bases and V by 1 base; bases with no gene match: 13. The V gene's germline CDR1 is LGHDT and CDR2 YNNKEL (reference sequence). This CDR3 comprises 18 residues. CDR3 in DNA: TGTGCCAGCAGCCAAGCATCCCTCGGGACAGGACCGACCTACGAGCAGTACTTC. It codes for CASSQASLGTGPTYEQYF.